What follows are 7 T cell receptor beta chains derived from one specimen sequenced in a study of cytomegalovirus exposure and HLA in healthy donors. PCR employed 60 Vbeta and 13 Jbeta primers. Sequencing was performed with immunoSEQ multiplex PCR; in TCRdb, only in-frame clones are kept and a portion is missing. The data hold approximately 110,000 clones, with 69% observed a single time. Sequenced sample: PBMCs. Receptor source: a woman in her 70s in good health and CMV-seropositive.

The chain couples TRBV6-9 to TRBJ2-7; 7 nucleotides match TRBD1. CDR1 and CDR2 from the germline V gene are MNHGY and SVAAGI. CDR3 length: 15 residues. The ends lost 9 bases at V and 0 bases at J; junction bases unmatched: 11. The CDR3: CASSPPGQDSYEQYF. DNA for the CDR3: TGTGCCAGTTCTCCCCCTGGACAGGACTCCTACGAGCAGTACTTC.

This clone was detected once. The chain combines TRBV4-1 with TRBJ1-2; tentatively, D is TRBD1 (5 bases). This CDR3 region has 13 residues. V was cut by 1 base and J by 3 bases, with 6 bases left in between. Germline V gene lookup returns CDR1 MGHRA and CDR2 YSYEKL. CDR3 region: CASSQATDYGYTF. The CDR3 DNA reads TGCGCCAGCAGCCAAGCGACAGACTATGGCTACACCTTC.

The chain uses TRBV6-5 and TRBJ1-1; no firm D call. Germline CDR1 and CDR2: MNHEY and SVGAGI. V was pared by 3 bases and J by 8 bases, with 16 bases between. This CDR3 contains 14 residues. This chain's CDR3 is CASSYFSREREAFF. As DNA, the CDR3 is TGTGCCAGCAGTTATTTTAGTCGGGAACGGGAAGCTTTCTTT.

The gene calls are TRBV29-1 and TRBJ2-2; D is perhaps TRBD2 (7 bases). The CDR3 is 15 residues long. Germline CDR1 is SQVTM and CDR2 is ANQGSEA. V gave up 1 base and J gave up 7 bases, with 16 bases separating them. CDR3 amino acids: CSVEVGGAEIGELFF. The CDR3 nucleotides read TGCAGCGTTGAAGTGGGGGGGGCGGAGATCGGGGAGCTGTTTTTT.

The rearrangement uses TRBV29-1 and TRBJ2-1, with 12 bases aligning to TRBD2. V dropped 4 bases and J dropped 6; count of bases not matched to a gene: 4. This CDR3 comprises 14 residues. Germline V lookup: CDR1 SQVTM, CDR2 ANQGSEA. For the CDR3, the DNA is TGCAGCGTTGCAGAGGGACTAGCGGGCAATGAGCAGTTCTTC. Translating it yields CSVAEGLAGNEQFF.

This clone was seen a handful of times. The chain has TRBV7-8 and TRBJ1-3, with no clear D. Germline CDR1 and CDR2: SGHVS and FQNEAQ. The CDR3 totals 14 residues. The V end lost 1 base, the J end lost 3 bases, and 7 bases lay between the germline ends. CDR3: CASSLGGGGNTIYF. The CDR3 nucleotides are TGTGCCAGCAGCTTAGGGGGAGGTGGAAACACCATATATTTT.

The chain links TRBV4-3 to TRBJ1-2; D unresolved. This CDR3 is built from 17 residues. V was trimmed by 0 bases and J by 6 bases, leaving 20 bases between them. Germline V gene sequence: CDR1 LGHNA, CDR2 YSLEER. CDR3 sequence (DNA): TGCGCCAGCAGCCAAGACAGGTTAATCCCGCCGACGGATGGCTACACCTTC. Its protein is CASSQDRLIPPTDGYTF.